Presented here are 2 T cell receptor beta chains from one specimen sequenced in a study of identical twins. Each CDR3 protein is one row after TCRdb ran MiXCR on the 5' RACE reads. The sample comprises 1.5 million to 2 million distinct CDR3 sequences, about 32% of which are singletons, and more than 0.25% rests with the top ten. Sequencing was carried out using cord blood. These receptors were collected from a newborn girl in good health.

The gene calls are TRBV4-1 and TRBJ1-5; 7 bases agree with TRBD1. The germline gives CDR1 MGHRA, CDR2 YSYEKL. V trimming: 1 base; J trimming: 6 bases; junction bases outside the gene matches: 3. CDR3 length: 14 residues. CDR3 in DNA: TGCGCCAGCAGCCAAGGACAGGGAATTCAGCCCCAGCATTTT. Protein product: CASSQGQGIQPQHF.

J is TRBJ2-1 and V is TRBV28; D is perhaps TRBD1 (6 bases). Germline-derived CDR1 and CDR2 are MDHEN and SYDVKM. Trimming left V 8 bases short and J 0 bases short, with 11 bases between. The CDR3 covers 14 residues. CDR3 amino acids: CASREDSSYNEQFF. Here the CDR3 DNA reads TGTGCCAGCCGCGAGGACAGCTCCTACAATGAGCAGTTCTTC.